This section outlines one TCR beta chain sequence together with its context. Its antigen is undetermined. TCRdb re-analysed the 5' RACE reads in MiXCR, keeping a single row per CDR3 protein. The table has hundreds of thousands of distinct CDR3 sequences, 17% seen once. This specimen belongs to a study of CD8 T cells in ankylosing spondylitis. Germline values: CDR1 MGHDK, CDR2 SYGVNS. V lost 3 bases and J 5 bases, leaving 13 bases between the germline ends. The CDR3 covers 14 residues. General study points: Eight highly homologous variants formed a TCR beta motif that appeared characteristic of ankylosing spondylitis blood.

Sequenced: blood, either unsorted or a sorted T cell fraction (not recorded which). The receptor comes from a male donor with ankylosing spondylitis. The V gene is TRBV25-1, the J gene TRBJ2-5; tentatively, D is TRBD2 (6 bases). CDR3 amino acids: CASSDGTPVETQYF. The DNA of the CDR3 is TGTGCCAGCAGTGACGGGACTCCTGTGGAGACCCAGTACTTC.